This is a list of T cell receptor beta chains from one sample in a study of T cell responses to AZD1222 COVID-19 vaccine. Some clones are missing from TCRdb's copy, which holds only in-frame ones; the method was immunoSEQ multiplex PCR. Here the sample spans 150,000 or so clones, 85% to 90% being singletons. This specimen consisted of peripheral blood, obtained on day 0 of AZD1222 vaccination. The receptors come from an adult in good health. CDR3s include the opening cysteine and the closing phenylalanine or tryptophan. D genes are given only for firm matches. Where a row states a size, it is once, few, many or the class of an expanded clone; other rows omit it.

CDR3 protein,CDR3 DNA,J gene,V gene,clone size,D gene
CASSFRGNTGELFF,TGCGCCAGCAGCTTCAGGGGGAACACCGGGGAGCTGTTTTTT,TRBJ2-2,TRBV5-1,-,-
CATSERNFYEQYF,TGTGCCACCAGTGAAAGGAACTTCTACGAGCAGTACTTC,TRBJ2-7,TRBV24-1,-,-
CASTRDGLDEKLFF,TGTGCCAGTACAAGAGACGGACTCGATGAAAAACTGTTTTTT,TRBJ1-4,TRBV19,-,-
CASTTLRGPTEAFF,TGTGCCAGCACTACCCTGAGGGGGCCAACTGAAGCTTTCTTT,TRBJ1-1,TRBV5-8,-,TRBD1
CASREVAKNIQYF,TGTGCCAGCAGAGAAGTAGCCAAAAACATTCAGTACTTC,TRBJ2-4,TRBV28,-,-
CASSLETTGGYGYTF,TGTGCCAGCAGCTTAGAAACAACAGGAGGTTATGGCTACACCTTC,TRBJ1-2,TRBV7-2,-,-
CSAKGGTDTQYF,TGCAGCGCCAAGGGGGGAACAGATACGCAGTATTTT,TRBJ2-3,TRBV29-1,-,-
CASSGGPGYTF,TGTGCCAGCAGCGGGGGACCTGGCTACACCTTC,TRBJ1-2,TRBV5-4,-,-
CASSLSSWQPQHF,TGTGCCAGCAGCTTAAGCTCCTGGCAGCCCCAGCATTTT,TRBJ1-5,TRBV7-2,-,-
CASSPESNQPQHF,TGTGCCAGCAGTCCAGAGAGCAATCAGCCCCAGCATTTT,TRBJ1-5,TRBV6-4,-,-
CASTPSGGPHNEQFF,TGTGCCAGTACCCCTAGCGGGGGGCCCCACAATGAGCAGTTCTTC,TRBJ2-1,TRBV19,-,TRBD2
CASSKALSGLAGAWEQYF,TGTGCCAGCAGCAAAGCGCTTTCGGGACTAGCGGGAGCGTGGGAGCAGTACTTC,TRBJ2-7,TRBV21-1,-,-
CASGNGQGSDGYTF,TGTGCTAGTGGTAACGGACAGGGCTCTGATGGCTACACCTTC,TRBJ1-2,TRBV12-5,once,TRBD1
CASSLSDYTDTQYF,TGTGCCAGCAGCTTATCCGATTACACAGATACGCAGTATTTT,TRBJ2-3,TRBV11-2,-,-
CASSTHQGANTEAFF,TGTGCCAGCAGCACCCATCAGGGGGCGAACACTGAAGCTTTCTTT,TRBJ1-1,TRBV9,-,TRBD1
CASSPRLAGRTDTQYF,TGTGCCAGCTCACCACGGCTAGCTGGACGCACAGATACGCAGTATTTT,TRBJ2-3,TRBV18,-,-
CASSPTSGVGYGYTF,TGTGCCAGCTCACCAACATCCGGCGTCGGCTATGGCTACACCTTC,TRBJ1-2,TRBV18,few,-
CASLTGPITTDTQYF,TGTGCCAGCCTAACAGGGCCAATCACCACAGATACGCAGTATTTT,TRBJ2-3,TRBV2,-,-
CASRTGRNTGELFF,TGTGCCAGCAGGACAGGGAGGAACACCGGGGAGCTGTTTTTT,TRBJ2-2,TRBV6-5,-,TRBD1
CASSEAGGMANTEAFF,TGTGCCAGCAGTGAAGCAGGGGGGATGGCGAACACTGAAGCTTTCTTT,TRBJ1-1,TRBV2,-,-
CASSFGTSGRARDTQYF,TGTGCCAGCAGCTTTGGGACTAGCGGGAGGGCCAGAGATACGCAGTATTTT,TRBJ2-3,TRBV9,-,TRBD2
CASSHWGDPEAFF,TGTGCCAGCAGCCACTGGGGGGATCCTGAAGCTTTCTTT,TRBJ1-1,TRBV6-5,-,-
CASMGQESSGANVLTF,TGTGCCTCCATGGGACAGGAGAGCTCTGGGGCCAACGTCCTGACTTTC,TRBJ2-6,TRBV30,-,TRBD1
CASSSPVLNTEAFF,TGTGCCAGCAGTTCACCCGTCCTGAACACTGAAGCTTTCTTT,TRBJ1-1,TRBV28,once,-
CASSVGGSTEAFF,TGTGCCAGCAGCGTGGGGGGATCCACTGAAGCTTTCTTT,TRBJ1-1,TRBV9,-,-
CAWSAGRGVQETQYF,TGTGCCTGGAGCGCCGGCAGGGGGGTCCAAGAGACCCAGTACTTC,TRBJ2-5,TRBV30,-,-